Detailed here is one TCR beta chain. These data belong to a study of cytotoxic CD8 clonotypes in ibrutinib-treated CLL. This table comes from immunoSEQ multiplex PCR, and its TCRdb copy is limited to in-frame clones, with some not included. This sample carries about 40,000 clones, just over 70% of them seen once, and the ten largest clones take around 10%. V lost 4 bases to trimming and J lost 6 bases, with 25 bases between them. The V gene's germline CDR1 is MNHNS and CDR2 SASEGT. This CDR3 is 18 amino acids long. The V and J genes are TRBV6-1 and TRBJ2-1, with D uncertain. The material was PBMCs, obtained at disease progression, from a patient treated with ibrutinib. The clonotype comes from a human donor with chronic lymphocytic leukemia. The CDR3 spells CASSALSGVLTPPNEQFF. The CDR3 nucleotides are TGTGCCAGCAGTGCCTTGTCCGGAGTACTTACGCCGCCCAATGAGCAGTTCTTC.